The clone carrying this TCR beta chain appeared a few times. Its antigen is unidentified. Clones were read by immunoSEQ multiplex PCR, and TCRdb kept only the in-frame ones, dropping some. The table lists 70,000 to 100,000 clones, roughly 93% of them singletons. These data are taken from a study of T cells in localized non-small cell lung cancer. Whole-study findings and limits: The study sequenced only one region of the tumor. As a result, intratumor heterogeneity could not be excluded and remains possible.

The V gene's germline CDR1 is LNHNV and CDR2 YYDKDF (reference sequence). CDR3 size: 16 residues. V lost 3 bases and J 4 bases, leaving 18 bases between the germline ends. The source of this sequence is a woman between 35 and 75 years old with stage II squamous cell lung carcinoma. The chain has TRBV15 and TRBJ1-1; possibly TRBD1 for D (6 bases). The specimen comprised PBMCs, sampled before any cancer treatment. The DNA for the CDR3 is TGTGCCACCAGCAGGGGAGACAGGTTAGGTTCCACTGAAGCTTTCTTT. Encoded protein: CATSRGDRLGSTEAFF.